This entry describes one T cell receptor (beta chain). Germline-derived CDR1 and CDR2 are SGHTA and FQGNSA. The length of the CDR3 is 11 residues. V was trimmed by 5 bases and J by 5 bases, leaving 5 bases between them. The method was immunoSEQ multiplex PCR; TCRdb's version includes in-frame clones alone and lacks a portion of them. The table lists 30,000 to 40,000 clones, 80% to 90% of them singletons. This entry belongs to a study of blood T cell repertoires in COVID-19. Turning to the study itself: The analysed material was cDNA or gDNA that came from T cells, B-cell-depleted T cells, or PBMCs.

The sequenced sample was peripheral blood. The chain combines TRBV7-2 with TRBJ2-3, with D possibly TRBD1 on 5 matching bases. This TCR derives from a woman aged 80 or over with active or convalescent COVID-19. The CDR3: CASSDRDTQYF. The CDR3 nucleotides read TGTGCCAGCAGCGACAGAGATACGCAGTATTTT. Supplemented by reference TRBV7-2 and TRBJ2-3, the full variable domain reads GAGVSQSPSNKVTEKGKDVELRCDPISGHTALYWYRQSLGQGLEFLIYFQGNSAPDKSGLPSDRFSAERTGGSVSTLTIQRTQQEDSAVYLCASSDRDTQYFGPGTRLTVL.